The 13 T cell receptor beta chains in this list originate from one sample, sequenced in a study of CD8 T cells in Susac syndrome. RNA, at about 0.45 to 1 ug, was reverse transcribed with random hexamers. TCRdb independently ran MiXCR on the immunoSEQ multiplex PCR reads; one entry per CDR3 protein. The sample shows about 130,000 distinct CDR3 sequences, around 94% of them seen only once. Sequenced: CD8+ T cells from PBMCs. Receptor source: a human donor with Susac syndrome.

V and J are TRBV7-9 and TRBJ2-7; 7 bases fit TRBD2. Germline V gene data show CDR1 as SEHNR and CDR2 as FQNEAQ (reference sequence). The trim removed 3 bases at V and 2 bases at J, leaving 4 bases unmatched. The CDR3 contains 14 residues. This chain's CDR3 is CASSFRGEPYEQYF. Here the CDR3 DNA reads TGTGCCAGCAGCTTCCGGGGGGAACCCTACGAGCAGTACTTC.

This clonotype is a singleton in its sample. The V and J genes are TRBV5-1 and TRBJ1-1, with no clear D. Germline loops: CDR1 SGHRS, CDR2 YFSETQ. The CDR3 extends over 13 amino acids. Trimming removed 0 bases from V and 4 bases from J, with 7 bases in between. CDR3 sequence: CASSLDVGTEAFF. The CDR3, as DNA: TGCGCCAGCAGCTTGGACGTCGGCACTGAAGCTTTCTTT.

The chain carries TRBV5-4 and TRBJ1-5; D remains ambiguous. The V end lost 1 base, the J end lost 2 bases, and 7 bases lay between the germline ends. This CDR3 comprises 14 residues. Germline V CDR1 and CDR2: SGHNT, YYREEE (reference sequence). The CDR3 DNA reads TGTGCCAGCAGCTTGTGGGGAGGCAATCAGCCCCAGCATTTT. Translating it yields CASSLWGGNQPQHF.

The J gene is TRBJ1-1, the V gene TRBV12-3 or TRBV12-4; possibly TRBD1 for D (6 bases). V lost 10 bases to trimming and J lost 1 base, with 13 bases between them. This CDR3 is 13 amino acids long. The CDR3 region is CATYRAENTEAFF. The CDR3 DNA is TGTGCCACATACAGGGCAGAGAACACTGAAGCTTTCTTT.

The CDR3 loop reads CASSPKGLAGEVEQFF. CDR3 bases: TGTGCCAGCAGCCCTAAAGGACTAGCGGGAGAAGTTGAGCAGTTCTTC. The chain joins TRBV7-3 to TRBJ2-1; 13 bases are a match to TRBD2. The CDR3 consists of 16 residues. Germline V gene sequence: CDR1 SGHTA, CDR2 FQGTGA. J was trimmed by 9 bases and V by 5 bases; bases with no gene match: 10.

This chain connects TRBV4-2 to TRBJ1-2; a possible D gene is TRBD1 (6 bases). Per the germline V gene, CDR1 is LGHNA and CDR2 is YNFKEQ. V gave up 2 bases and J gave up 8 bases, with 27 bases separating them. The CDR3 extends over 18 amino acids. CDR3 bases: TGTGCCAGCAGCCAAAGGGACCCTTCGGGCGAGGGGGTCGGGGGCTACACCTTC. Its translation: CASSQRDPSGEGVGGYTF.

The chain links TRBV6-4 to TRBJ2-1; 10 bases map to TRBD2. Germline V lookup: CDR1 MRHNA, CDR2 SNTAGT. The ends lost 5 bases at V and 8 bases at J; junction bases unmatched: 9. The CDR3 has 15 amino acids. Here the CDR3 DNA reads TGTGCCAGCAGTACTACTAGCGGGGAGGGCTATGAGCAGTTCTTC. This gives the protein CASSTTSGEGYEQFF.

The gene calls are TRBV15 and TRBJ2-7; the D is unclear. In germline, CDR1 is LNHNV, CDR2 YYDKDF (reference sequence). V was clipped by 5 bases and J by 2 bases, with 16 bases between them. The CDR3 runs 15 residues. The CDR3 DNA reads TGTGCCACCAGCGGTGGGCCCACAAGGGCCTACGAGCAGTACTTC. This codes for CATSGGPTRAYEQYF. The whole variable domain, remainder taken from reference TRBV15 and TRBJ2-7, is DAMVIQNPRYQVTQFGKPVTLSCSQTLNHNVMYWYQQKSSQAPKLLFHYYDKDFNNEADTPDNFQSRRPNTSFCFLDIRSPGLGDTAMYLCATSGGPTRAYEQYFGPGTRLTVT.

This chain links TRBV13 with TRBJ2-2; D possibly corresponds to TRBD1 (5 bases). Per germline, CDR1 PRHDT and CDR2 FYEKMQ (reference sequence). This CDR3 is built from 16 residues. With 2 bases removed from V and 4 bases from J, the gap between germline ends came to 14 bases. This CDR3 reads CASSLIVGPGTGELFF. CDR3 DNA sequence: TGTGCCAGCAGCTTAATAGTGGGGCCGGGCACCGGGGAGCTGTTTTTT.

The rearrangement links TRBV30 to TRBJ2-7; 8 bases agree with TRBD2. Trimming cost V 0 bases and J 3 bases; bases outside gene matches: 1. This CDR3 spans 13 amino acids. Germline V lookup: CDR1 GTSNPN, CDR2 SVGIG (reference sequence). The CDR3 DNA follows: TGTGCCTGGAGTGTAACTAGCGGCTACGAGCAGTACTTC. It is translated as CAWSVTSGYEQYF.

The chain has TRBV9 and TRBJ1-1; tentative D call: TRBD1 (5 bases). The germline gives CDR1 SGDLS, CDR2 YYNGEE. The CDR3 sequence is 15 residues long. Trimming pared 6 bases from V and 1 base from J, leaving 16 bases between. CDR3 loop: CASTEIGTENTEAFF. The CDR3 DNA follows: TGTGCCAGCACAGAAATCGGGACCGAGAACACTGAAGCTTTCTTT. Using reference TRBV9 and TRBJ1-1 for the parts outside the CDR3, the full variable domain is DSGVTQTPKHLITATGQRVTLRCSPRSGDLSVYWYQQSLDQGLQFLIQYYNGEERAKGNILERFSAQQFPDLHSELNLSSLELGDSALYFCASTEIGTENTEAFFGQGTRLTVV.

The CDR3 loop is CASSPETFTGTQYQETQYF. DNA of the CDR3: TGTGCCAGCAGCCCCGAGACCTTCACCGGGACCCAATACCAAGAGACCCAGTACTTC. The chain has TRBV7-2 and TRBJ2-5, with D possibly called TRBD1 or TRBD2 (5 bases each). CDR1 and CDR2 from the germline V gene are SGHTA and FQGNSA. The CDR3 length is 19 residues. V was pared by 5 bases and J by 0 bases, with 25 bases between.

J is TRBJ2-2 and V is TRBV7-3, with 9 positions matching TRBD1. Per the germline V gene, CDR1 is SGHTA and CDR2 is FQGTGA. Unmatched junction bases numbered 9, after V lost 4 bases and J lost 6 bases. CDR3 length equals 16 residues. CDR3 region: CASSSGTGRNAGELFF. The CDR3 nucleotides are TGTGCCAGCAGCTCGGGGACAGGGCGTAACGCCGGGGAGCTGTTTTTT.